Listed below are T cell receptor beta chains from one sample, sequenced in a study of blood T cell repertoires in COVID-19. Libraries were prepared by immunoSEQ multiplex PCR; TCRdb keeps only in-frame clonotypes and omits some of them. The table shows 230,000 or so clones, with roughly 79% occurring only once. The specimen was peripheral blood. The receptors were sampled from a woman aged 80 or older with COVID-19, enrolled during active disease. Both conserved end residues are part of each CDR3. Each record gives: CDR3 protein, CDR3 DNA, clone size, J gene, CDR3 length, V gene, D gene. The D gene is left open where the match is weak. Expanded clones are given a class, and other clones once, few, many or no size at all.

CASSRGRDTQYF	TGTGCCAGCAGCCGGGGTAGAGATACGCAGTATTTT	few	TRBJ2-3	12	TRBV7-2	NA
CASSQAGGGQPQHF	TGTGCCAGCAGCCAAGCAGGGGGCGGCCAGCCCCAGCATTTT	few	TRBJ1-5	14	TRBV3-1/TRBV3-2	TRBD1
CASTLSSGGGLNEQFF	TGTGCCAGTACCCTAAGCAGCGGGGGGGGACTCAATGAGCAGTTCTTC	NA	TRBJ2-1	16	TRBV19	TRBD2
CSVVRQGRFGYTF	TGCAGCGTTGTTAGACAGGGCCGTTTTGGCTACACCTTC	NA	TRBJ1-2	13	TRBV29-1	TRBD1
CAWWGQVSFGYTF	TGTGCCTGGTGGGGACAGGTGTCCTTCGGCTACACCTTC	NA	TRBJ1-2	13	TRBV30	TRBD1
CASSTGGNTIYF	TGTGCCAGCAGTACGGGGGGAAACACCATATATTTT	NA	TRBJ1-3	12	TRBV6-5	NA
CASSLTGGYTEAFF	TGTGCCAGCAGCTTAACAGGGGGTTACACTGAAGCTTTCTTT	once	TRBJ1-1	14	TRBV5-6	TRBD1
CAWSSGFPNTGELFF	TGTGCCTGGAGCTCTGGCTTCCCGAACACCGGGGAGCTGTTTTTT	NA	TRBJ2-2	15	TRBV30	NA
CASSPSRGSSYNEQFF	TGTGCCAGCAGCCCCTCCAGGGGGAGCTCCTACAATGAGCAGTTCTTC	NA	TRBJ2-1	16	TRBV13	TRBD1
CASSLQIPTTNSPLHF	TGCGCCAGCAGCTTACAGATCCCCACAACGAATTCACCCCTCCACTTT	few	TRBJ1-6	16	TRBV5-1	NA
CASSPSSYGYTF	TGTGCCAGCAGCCCGTCCAGTTATGGCTACACCTTC	NA	TRBJ1-2	12	TRBV3-1/TRBV3-2	NA
CASSFGGAGGNEQFF	TGTGCCAGCAGCTTCGGGGGGGCAGGGGGCAATGAGCAGTTCTTC	NA	TRBJ2-1	15	TRBV7-6	NA
CAWSPDRGRRPQHF	TGTGCCTGGAGCCCCGACAGGGGTCGGCGGCCCCAGCATTTT	NA	TRBJ1-5	14	TRBV30	TRBD1
CASRALAGTRDEQFF	TGTGCCAGTAGGGCGCTAGCGGGGACAAGGGATGAGCAGTTCTTC	NA	TRBJ2-1	15	TRBV19	TRBD2
CATSGSGREYLGAYNEQFF	TGTGCCACCAGTGGTTCCGGGCGGGAGTATTTGGGGGCCTACAATGAGCAGTTCTTC	few	TRBJ2-1	19	TRBV24-1	TRBD2
CASRQTSGETQYF	TGTGCCAGCAGACAGACTAGTGGGGAGACCCAGTACTTC	NA	TRBJ2-5	13	TRBV7-8	NA
CAIPPSPKGGEQFF	TGTGCCATCCCGCCCTCCCCCAAAGGCGGGGAGCAGTTCTTC	NA	TRBJ2-1	14	TRBV13	NA
CASSWGDGAEAFF	TGCGCCAGCAGCTGGGGGGACGGGGCTGAAGCTTTCTTT	NA	TRBJ1-1	13	TRBV5-1	NA
CASSLEGRQNYGYTF	TGTGCCAGCAGTTTGGAGGGGCGACAAAACTATGGCTACACCTTC	NA	TRBJ1-2	15	TRBV28	NA
CASSESTGGLRSPLHF	TGCGCCAGCAGTGAGTCGACAGGGGGCCTTAGGTCACCCCTCCACTTT	NA	TRBJ1-6	16	TRBV10-2	TRBD1
CASSQDREPGGGNTIYF	TGTGCCAGCAGCCAAGATCGGGAACCGGGTGGTGGAAACACCATATATTTT	NA	TRBJ1-3	17	TRBV14	NA
CASSPLGQGRLQTQYF	TGTGCCAGCAGTCCCCTAGGACAGGGTCGGTTGCAGACCCAGTACTTC	NA	TRBJ2-5	16	TRBV28	TRBD1
CASSNSGADTEAFF	TGTGCCAGCAGCAATTCAGGGGCGGACACTGAAGCTTTCTTT	NA	TRBJ1-1	14	TRBV21-1	NA
CASSPGLAYNEQFF	TGTGCCAGCAGTCCGGGACTAGCCTACAATGAGCAGTTCTTC	NA	TRBJ2-1	14	TRBV6-5	TRBD2
CASSLKLARGNNEQFF	TGCGCCAGCAGCTTGAAACTAGCTCGGGGCAACAATGAGCAGTTCTTC	NA	TRBJ2-1	16	TRBV5-1	NA
CASSLSLLAGQRSNTQYF	TGTGCCAGCAGTTTATCGCTGCTAGCGGGACAGAGGTCAAATACGCAGTATTTT	NA	TRBJ2-3	18	TRBV27	TRBD2
CASSQGSVGLPKRETQYF	TGTGCCAGCAGCCAAGGGTCCGTAGGACTTCCCAAGAGGGAGACCCAGTACTTC	NA	TRBJ2-5	18	TRBV3-1/TRBV3-2	NA
CASTLAGGMGEQFF	TGTGCCAGCACACTAGCGGGAGGGATGGGTGAGCAGTTCTTC	NA	TRBJ2-1	14	TRBV28	TRBD2
CASSLVGTDTQYF	TGTGCCAGCAGCTTAGTCGGCACAGATACGCAGTATTTT	NA	TRBJ2-3	13	TRBV7-3	NA
CAWSSSLGQTRQYF	TGTGCCTGGAGTTCTAGCCTCGGGCAAACGAGGCAGTACTTC	NA	TRBJ2-7	14	TRBV30	NA
CAWSMGGGGGNTIYF	TGTGCCTGGAGTATGGGGGGAGGTGGTGGAAACACCATATATTTT	NA	TRBJ1-3	15	TRBV30	NA